This T cell receptor (beta chain) was found in a study of low-dose radiotherapy and immunotherapy resistance in tumors. Study summary: With fractions of 0.5 Gy given every 2 weeks, Cohort 1 accumulated a total of 6.5 Gy. One day prior to radiation and immunotherapy, intravenous cyclophosphamide at 200 mg/m2 was given, repeated every two weeks.

The germline CDR1 and CDR2 sequences are ENHRY and SYGVKD. This CDR3 is 13 amino acids long. Trimming shortened V by 6 bases and J by 5 bases, and 13 bases separated the two germline ends. There are many counts of this clonotype. Both TCRalpha and TCRbeta chains were reverse transcribed with V-gene-specific primers. Both a constant-region primer and a V-primer adapter served to amplify TCRs across roughly 20 PCR cycles. TCRdb reanalysed the reads using MiXCR and keeps one entry per CDR3 protein. Of approximately 90,000 distinct CDR3 sequences detected, 9.4% appear once; the ten largest clones hold 0.95% to 1.3%. Time point reported: before trial treatment. The therapy administered to donors comprised nivolumab, ipilimumab, aspirin, low-dose cyclophosphamide and low-dose radiotherapy. Patients who could take part had advanced solid tumors with no tumor-infiltrating lymphocytes.

The sample was PBMCs, taken before treatment. The genes are TRBV10-3 and TRBJ2-5, with D perhaps given as TRBD1 or TRBD2 (5 bases each). The source is a male donor with prostate cancer. This CDR3 is CAISPGTTETQYF. The CDR3 coding sequence is TGTGCCATCAGCCCCGGGACCACGGAGACCCAGTACTTC.